The 28 T cell receptor beta chains below were found in one sample sequenced in a study of T cell repertoires in cytomegalovirus infection. TCRdb itself ran the reads through MiXCR, one entry per CDR3 protein. The table includes around 530,000 distinct CDR3 sequences, about 26% detected once. Sequenced: PBMCs. Receptors originate from a human donor in good health (CMV status not recorded). Some clones in this sample may be carry-over from other donors' samples.

This rearrangement joins TRBV29-1 to TRBJ2-1; no clear D gene. From germline, CDR1 is SQVTM and CDR2 ANQGSEA. The CDR3 has 12 residues. V was shortened by 4 bases and J by 6 bases, with 10 bases between the two germline ends. Written as DNA, the CDR3 is TGCAGCGTTGTTACAGCAGGCAATGAGCAGTTCTTC. Its protein product is CSVVTAGNEQFF.

This clonotype was found a few times. This rearrangement joins TRBV6-2 or TRBV6-3 to TRBJ2-1; TRBD2 aligns across 15 bases. The germline V gene encodes CDR1 MNHEY and CDR2 SVGEGT. Trimming at V came to 2 bases and at J to 7 bases, leaving 6 bases not matched to a gene. The CDR3 has 17 amino acids. DNA of the CDR3: TGTGCCAGCAGTTACCCTCACGGGACTAGCGGGAGGAATGAGCAGTTCTTC. It encodes CASSYPHGTSGRNEQFF.

This clonotype turned up a few times. The V call is TRBV12-3 or TRBV12-4, the J call TRBJ2-5, with 12 bases identical to TRBD2. The CDR3 length is 15 residues. Trimming at V came to 5 bases and at J to 3 bases, leaving 4 bases not matched to a gene. The CDR3 bases are TGTGCCAGCAGTCTAAGGACTAGCGGGAAAGAGACCCAGTACTTC. As protein: CASSLRTSGKETQYF.

V usage is TRBV20-1 and J usage is TRBJ2-7; 10 bases align to TRBD2. Germline V CDR1 and CDR2: DFQATT, SNEGSKA (reference sequence). The CDR3 covers 19 residues. The trim removed 0 bases at V and 3 bases at J, leaving 17 bases unmatched. The CDR3, as DNA: TGCAGTGCTAGAGACCCGGGGACTAGCGCCCATTCCCTTTACTACGAGCAGTACTTC. Translation: CSARDPGTSAHSLYYEQYF.

V gene TRBV20-1 combines with J gene TRBJ2-5; 11 bases match TRBD2. With 1 base clipped from V and 7 bases from J, the junction kept 11 bases outside the gene matches. Germline CDR1 DFQATT, CDR2 SNEGSKA (reference sequence). The length of the CDR3 is 16 residues. The CDR3 is CSARALAGGPRGTQYF. DNA of the CDR3: TGCAGTGCTAGAGCGCTAGCGGGAGGCCCTCGTGGGACCCAGTACTTC.

This clonotype was found a few times. V gene TRBV12-3 or TRBV12-4 combines with J gene TRBJ2-5; 9 nucleotides agree with TRBD1. The junction had 6 bases not matched to a gene; V was cut back by 5 bases and J by 5 bases. The CDR3 is 14 residues long. CDR3 coding DNA: TGTGCCAGCAGTCGGGACAGGGTTTTGGAGACCCAGTACTTC. Its protein product is CASSRDRVLETQYF.

This clonotype was counted ten times or more. The gene calls are TRBV12-3 or TRBV12-4 and TRBJ1-1, with 7 positions matching TRBD1. The trim removed 3 bases at V and 6 bases at J, leaving 10 bases unmatched. This CDR3 is 15 amino acids long. The CDR3 loop is CASSFFVTGTSEAFF. The CDR3 DNA reads TGTGCCAGCAGTTTCTTTGTGACAGGGACCTCTGAAGCTTTCTTT.

V usage is TRBV2 and J usage is TRBJ2-7, with unresolved D. Germline V gene sequence: CDR1 SNHLY, CDR2 FYNNEI. CDR3 length equals 12 residues. V was pared by 4 bases and J by 6 bases, with 10 bases between. CDR3 nucleotide sequence: TGTGCCAGCAGTGCCACGATGGCCGAGCAGTACGTC. Translating gives CASSATMAEQYV.

This chain uses TRBV29-1 with TRBJ2-3, with 8 bases matching TRBD1. J gave up 5 bases and V 4 bases, and 5 bases lay outside the gene matches. There are 13 residues in the CDR3. Germline CDR1 SQVTM, CDR2 ANQGSEA. CDR3 amino acids: CSVGAGGVDTQYF. The CDR3 nucleotides read TGCAGCGTTGGCGCAGGGGGCGTAGATACGCAGTATTTT.

This chain joins TRBV28 and TRBJ2-7, with TRBD1 matching 9 bases. J gave up 4 bases and V 6 bases, and 7 bases lay outside the gene matches. CDR1 and CDR2 from the germline V gene are MDHEN and SYDVKM. The CDR3 is 14 amino acids. For the CDR3, the DNA is TGTGCCAGCAGCATTCCGGGACAGGGTTACGAGCAGTACTTC. It yields the protein CASSIPGQGYEQYF. Full variable domain (missing parts from reference TRBV28 and TRBJ2-7): DVKVTQSSRYLVKRTGEKVFLECVQDMDHENMFWYRQDPGLGLRLIYFSYDVKMKEKGDIPEGYSVSREKKERFSLILESASTNQTSMYLCASSIPGQGYEQYFGPGTRLTVT.

In its sample, this clonotype was seen many times. The V and J genes are TRBV12-3 or TRBV12-4 and TRBJ1-5, with 8 nucleotides matching TRBD1. This CDR3 comprises 16 residues. V gave up 5 bases and J gave up 2 bases; unmatched junction bases: 8. The CDR3 DNA sequence: TGTGCCAGCAGTGCCGAGCAGGGGGCTGGCAATCAGCCCCAGCATTTT. Amino acid sequence: CASSAEQGAGNQPQHF.

The V gene is TRBV12-3 or TRBV12-4, the J gene TRBJ1-2; D not resolved. V was clipped by 5 bases and J by 8 bases, with 12 bases between them. This CDR3 has 12 residues. For the CDR3, the DNA is TGTGCCAGCAGTCCGCTCAGGATCGGCTACACCTTC. Its translation is CASSPLRIGYTF.

Written as DNA, the CDR3 is TGTGCCAGCAGTGAAGCGGCGAGGTTAGGCTACACCTTC. It codes for CASSEAARLGYTF. This chain joins TRBV25-1 and TRBJ1-2, with D hard to call. V was shortened by 2 bases and J by 8 bases, with 12 bases between the two germline ends. There are 13 residues in the CDR3. Germline CDR1 is MGHDK and CDR2 is SYGVNS.

V and J are TRBV4-3 and TRBJ2-7; 9 nucleotides align to TRBD2. The V gene's germline CDR1 is LGHNA and CDR2 YSLEER. Germline trimming cut 2 bases from V and 3 bases from J; bases unmatched to any gene: 11. The CDR3 length is 17 residues. CDR3 protein: CASSQRIKREVGYEQYF. The DNA of the CDR3 is TGCGCCAGCAGCCAACGAATTAAGCGGGAGGTAGGCTACGAGCAGTACTTC.

This clonotype has only a few counts. The V gene is TRBV7-9, the J gene TRBJ2-7; 9 positions match TRBD1. After removal of 4 bases from V and 3 bases from J, the junction contained 7 bases not matched to a gene. The CDR3 contains 15 residues. The germline V gene encodes CDR1 SEHNR and CDR2 FQNEAQ (reference sequence). In DNA form, the CDR3 reads TGTGCCAGCAGCTCGCTTGGGACAGGGATCTACGAGCAGTACTTC. Translated, it gives CASSSLGTGIYEQYF.

The V and J genes are TRBV14 and TRBJ2-7; D ambiguous. The CDR3 is 12 amino acids. V dropped 4 bases and J dropped 3 bases, with 7 bases sitting between them. The germline V gene encodes CDR1 SGHDN and CDR2 FVKESK. The CDR3 DNA reads as TGTGCCAGCAGCCGGAGCCTCTACGAGCAGTACTTC. The encoded protein is CASSRSLYEQYF.

This clonotype was seen only a few times. The chain links TRBV7-8 to TRBJ2-7, with TRBD2 matching 7 bases. From germline, CDR1 is SGHVS and CDR2 FQNEAQ. CDR3 length: 15 residues. Losses at the gene ends were 3 bases for V and 7 bases for J; bases not matched to a gene: 12. In nucleotides, the CDR3 is TGTGCCAGCAGCTTTCGGGGGGACCTTTTGGGGGAGCAGTACGTC. Translated: CASSFRGDLLGEQYV.

This clonotype occurred many times. This sequence joins TRBV10-1 and TRBJ2-7, with TRBD1 as a possible D gene (6 bases). The CDR3 loop spans 15 amino acids. Per germline, CDR1 WNHNN and CDR2 SYGVQD (reference sequence). V gave up 0 bases and J gave up 6 bases, with 15 bases separating them. The CDR3 spells CASSESKNRDAEQYV. The CDR3, as DNA: TGCGCCAGCAGTGAGTCAAAAAACAGGGATGCCGAGCAGTACGTC.

The chain has TRBV7-9 and TRBJ2-7, with 13 bases aligning to TRBD2. The CDR3 runs 17 residues. The ends lost 5 bases at V and 3 bases at J; junction bases unmatched: 10. Germline values: CDR1 SEHNR, CDR2 FQNEAQ (reference sequence). The CDR3 region is CASSPGTSGTSYYEQYF. CDR3 in DNA: TGTGCCAGCAGCCCCGGGACTAGCGGGACCTCGTACTACGAGCAGTACTTC.

The chain recombines TRBV19 with TRBJ2-1; D unresolved. Germline values: CDR1 LNHDA, CDR2 SQIVND (reference sequence). The CDR3 runs 12 residues. The V and J ends lost 2 bases and 10 bases respectively, with 9 bases between them. The CDR3 nucleotides are TGTGCCAGTAGTATAAGGCCAGGAGAGCAGTTCTTC. It is translated as CASSIRPGEQFF.

The V gene is TRBV28, the J gene TRBJ2-5, with TRBD2 matching over 8 bases. Germline assignment: CDR1 MDHEN and CDR2 SYDVKM. CDR3 length equals 15 residues. CDR3 nucleotide sequence: TGTGCTAGCGGGGCCGGCTCTTCGGGTGGAGAGACCCAGTACTTC. Translating it yields CASGAGSSGGETQYF.

This clonotype appeared many times. The genes are TRBV6-1 and TRBJ1-5; D is perhaps TRBD1 (6 bases). The length of the CDR3 is 11 residues. V was cut by 8 bases and J by 8 bases, with 10 bases left in between. CDR1 and CDR2 (germline): MNHNS, SASEGT. The CDR3 coding sequence is TGTGCCAGCGGCACAGGGAAGCCCCAGCATTTT. It specifies CASGTGKPQHF.

This clonotype has just a few counts. The chain uses TRBV19 and TRBJ1-6; 10 nucleotides line up with TRBD1. Germline assignment: CDR1 LNHDA and CDR2 SQIVND (reference sequence). The CDR3 is 14 amino acids. V shed 7 bases, J shed 9 bases, and the junction held 6 bases outside the gene matches. CDR3 protein: CASNTDRGFSPLHF. In DNA form, the CDR3 reads TGTGCCAGTAATACGGACAGGGGGTTTTCACCCCTCCACTTT. The full variable domain, in which reference TRBV19 and TRBJ1-6 provide the parts outside the CDR3, is DGGITQSPKYLFRKEGQNVTLSCEQNLNHDAMYWYRQDPGQGLRLIYYSQIVNDFQKGDIAEGYSVSREKKESFPLTVTSAQKNPTAFYLCASNTDRGFSPLHFGNGTRLTVT.

This clonotype was detected a few times. The J gene is TRBJ1-6, the V gene TRBV12-3 or TRBV12-4; 12 positions agree with TRBD1. CDR3 length: 15 amino acids. J lost 7 bases, V lost 6 bases, and 4 bases had no gene match. The CDR3 spells CASRPGTGGNSPLHF. The CDR3 nucleotides are TGTGCCAGCAGGCCCGGGACAGGGGGCAATTCACCCCTCCACTTT.

V usage is TRBV10-3 and J usage is TRBJ2-1; D gene unclear. CDR3 size: 12 residues. CDR1 is ENHRY and CDR2 is SYGVKD in the germline V gene. The V end lost 3 bases, the J end lost 10 bases, and 10 bases lay between the germline ends. DNA for the CDR3: TGTGCCATCAGTGATTCGGACCTAGAGCAGTTCTTC. Translating gives CAISDSDLEQFF.

This clonotype was counted only a few times. The genes are TRBV5-8 and TRBJ2-7; 8 nucleotides align to TRBD1. CDR3 length: 15 amino acids. Germline values: CDR1 SGHTS, CDR2 YDEGEE. The CDR3 loop reads CASTLGQGAFHEQYV. CDR3 DNA sequence: TGTGCCAGCACCTTGGGGCAGGGGGCCTTCCACGAGCAGTACGTC.

In its sample, this clonotype was seen a few times. The rearrangement uses TRBV6-2 or TRBV6-3 and TRBJ2-7; a possible D gene is TRBD2 (5 bases). CDR3 length equals 12 residues. Germline values: CDR1 MNHEY, CDR2 SVGEGT. V dropped 8 bases and J dropped 1 base, with 9 bases sitting between them. The CDR3 loop reads CASRGLSYEQYF. The CDR3 bases are TGTGCCAGCCGAGGACTTTCCTACGAGCAGTACTTC.

In its sample, this clonotype was seen once. The chain has TRBV28 and TRBJ1-5, with no clear D. From germline, CDR1 is MDHEN and CDR2 SYDVKM. There are 16 residues in the CDR3. Trimming stripped 6 bases from V and 1 base from J, with 16 bases between. CDR3 residues: CASSYPTDGSNQPQHF. The DNA of the CDR3 is TGTGCCAGCAGCTACCCGACCGACGGGAGCAATCAGCCCCAGCATTTT. Variable domain in full (rest from reference TRBV28 and TRBJ1-5): DVKVTQSSRYLVKRTGEKVFLECVQDMDHENMFWYRQDPGLGLRLIYFSYDVKMKEKGDIPEGYSVSREKKERFSLILESASTNQTSMYLCASSYPTDGSNQPQHFGDGTRLSIL.